These 16 T cell receptor beta chains share one sample of origin, sequenced in a study of T cell clonality in common variable immunodeficiency. The method was immunoSEQ multiplex PCR; TCRdb's version includes in-frame clones alone and lacks a portion of them. The specimen gives about 50,000 clones without singletons; the ten biggest hold 2% to 2.5%. Sequencing was carried out using peripheral blood mononuclear cells. All receptors come from a person aged 18 to 75 in good health.

This clone was detected ten times or more. Read data end 3 residues before the CDR3 end; the end is taken from the germline J gene. The J gene is TRBJ2-3, the V gene TRBV5-4, with 8 bases that match TRBD2. Germline V lookup: CDR1 SGHNT, CDR2 YYREEE (reference sequence). Trimming took 0 bases from V and 6 from J; bases not matched to a gene: 9. The CDR3 has 16 residues. CDR3 DNA, as far as it was read: TGTGCCAGCAGCTTGGCCCCGGGACTAGGGGAGGATACG. Encoded protein: CASSLAPGLGEDT. The complete CDR3 reads CASSLAPGLGEDTQYF.

This clone was seen ten or more times. The read terminates 3 residues ahead of where the CDR3 ends, so the germline J gene completes it. The genes are TRBV6-1 and TRBJ2-3, with 12 bases identical to TRBD1. CDR3 size: 16 residues. Trimming cost V 2 bases and J 4 bases; bases outside gene matches: 4. CDR1 is MNHNS and CDR2 is SASEGT in the germline V gene. This chain's CDR3 is CASSEYGTGGPDTQYF. The part of the CDR3 DNA that was read is TGTGCCAGCAGTGAATATGGGACAGGGGGCCCAGATACG.

Ten or more counts support this clone. The read finishes 3 residues shy of the CDR3 end, and the germline J gene is used to complete it. The rearrangement uses TRBV20-1 and TRBJ1-5, with D hard to call. Germline assignment: CDR1 DFQATT and CDR2 SNEGSKA (reference sequence). There are 16 residues in the CDR3. Trimming shortened V by 1 base and J by 1 base, and 14 bases separated the two germline ends. The part of the CDR3 DNA that was read is TGCAGTGCTAGAGGACGGGGAGGCGTCAGCAATCAGCCC. It specifies CSARGRGGVSNQP. The entire CDR3 reads CSARGRGGVSNQPQHF.

Many counts were recorded for this clone. CDR3 DNA, as far as it was read: TGTGCCAGCTCACCAAGTCTCCAAACGGGTCAGAACCCCTACGAG. This gives the protein CASSPSLQTGQNPYE. The entire CDR3 reads CASSPSLQTGQNPYEQYF. The chain recombines TRBV18 with TRBJ2-7, with D unresolved. Read coverage stops 3 residues before the CDR3 terminus; the germline J gene supplies the remainder. CDR1 KGHSH and CDR2 LQKENI come from the germline V gene. Trimming removed 2 bases at V and 2 bases at J, with 22 bases between. This CDR3 has 18 amino acids.

This clone showed up just a few times. The read terminates 3 residues ahead of where the CDR3 ends, so the germline J gene completes it. The genes are TRBV30 and TRBJ2-2; D perhaps matches TRBD1 (5 bases). The germline CDR1 and CDR2 sequences are GTSNPN and SVGIG (reference sequence). The CDR3 covers 14 residues. The sequenced part of the CDR3 DNA is TGTGCCTGGAGTGTACGGCAGGGAACGCCACCG. Translated: CAWSVRQGTPP. In full, the CDR3 reads CAWSVRQGTPPLFF.

As regards this clone: The sequence runs out 3 residues before the end of the CDR3; the remainder is reconstructed from the germline J gene. The chain links TRBV19 to TRBJ2-4; no definite D call. Germline-derived CDR1 and CDR2 are LNHDA and SQIVND (reference sequence). The CDR3 is made up of 13 amino acids. The CDR3 sequence is CASSEGLQGIQYF. CDR3 DNA (partial): TGTGCCAGTAGCGAAGGGCTCCAAGGGATT.

This clone was recorded many times. The read stops 3 residues short of the end of the CDR3; the missing end is completed from the germline J gene. The V gene is TRBV2, the J gene TRBJ2-1; D might be TRBD2 (6 bases). The CDR3 covers 13 residues. V lost 10 bases and J 4 bases, leaving 14 bases between the germline ends. The V gene's germline CDR1 is SNHLY and CDR2 FYNNEI. CDR3 amino acids: CATSGTVYNEQFF. The covered CDR3 bases are TGTGCCACTTCCGGGACTGTATACAATGAG.

There are many counts of this clone. The CDR3 extends 3 residues past the end of the read, so its final part is completed from the germline J gene. The chain joins TRBV7-9 to TRBJ2-7, with D maybe TRBD2 (6 bases). V gave up 1 base and J gave up 6 bases, with 13 bases separating them. This CDR3 comprises 14 residues. The germline CDR1 and CDR2 sequences are SEHNR and FQNEAQ (reference sequence). Here the CDR3 reads CASSLVESGGEQYF. The part of the CDR3 DNA that was read is TGTGCCAGCAGCTTAGTTGAATCCGGGGGCGAG.

This clone was detected a few times. The read comes to an end 3 residues before the CDR3 does, leaving the germline J gene to fill in the end. V gene TRBV11-3 combines with J gene TRBJ2-3; D possibly corresponds to TRBD1 (5 bases). The ends were cut back, 5 bases at V and 6 bases at J, with 18 bases in the middle. The CDR3 is 15 amino acids. Germline V CDR1 and CDR2: SGHNT, YENEEA. Incomplete CDR3 DNA: TGTGCCAGCAGCACATCCGGCCAAAGGGGTGATACG. Translation: CASSTSGQRGDT. The CDR3 as a whole reads CASSTSGQRGDTQYF.

This clone has ten or more counts. The read terminates 3 residues ahead of where the CDR3 ends, so the germline J gene completes it. The genes are TRBV7-9 and TRBJ1-6; TRBD1 agrees at 7 bases. The CDR3 has 14 amino acids. Germline CDR1 and CDR2: SEHNR and FQNEAQ (reference sequence). Germline trimming cut 6 bases from V and 7 bases from J; bases unmatched to any gene: 6. The CDR3 loop reads CASRATGANSPLHF. The CDR3 DNA, read in part, is TGTGCCAGCAGGGCCACAGGGGCAAATTCACCC.

This clone was counted many times. The DNA read from the CDR3 is TGTGCCAGCTCACCAATGGCGGGGGAGAACACTGAA. Translated, it gives CASSPMAGENTE. The entire CDR3 is CASSPMAGENTEAFF. This sequence joins TRBV18 and TRBJ1-1; the D gene is possibly TRBD1 (5 bases). The read terminates 3 residues ahead of where the CDR3 ends, so the germline J gene completes it. Trimming removed 2 bases from V and 1 base from J, with 11 bases in between. The CDR3 runs 15 residues. CDR1 is KGHSH, CDR2 LQKENI, per germline.

This clone has at least ten counts. The CDR3 end is not reached by the read, which stops 3 residues before it; the germline J gene fills it in. The chain combines TRBV10-3 with TRBJ2-3; 7 nucleotides align to TRBD2. This CDR3 comprises 15 residues. The germline V gene encodes CDR1 ENHRY and CDR2 SYGVKD. With V trimmed by 6 bases and J by 5 bases, 11 bases remained unmatched. The covered CDR3 bases are TGTGCCATCAGCGCGTTTGCGGGAGAAAGAGATACG. It specifies CAISAFAGERDT. The whole CDR3 sequence reads CAISAFAGERDTQYF.

Many counts were recorded for this clone. The read stops 3 residues short of the end of the CDR3; the missing end is completed from the germline J gene. The V and J genes are TRBV10-3 and TRBJ1-1; 11 bases fit TRBD1. CDR1 is ENHRY and CDR2 is SYGVKD in the germline V gene. The CDR3 is 16 residues long. V dropped 3 bases and J dropped 0; count of bases not matched to a gene: 3. The part of the CDR3 DNA that was read is TGTGCCATCAGTGATCGGACAGGGGGCTTGAACACTGAA. This gives the protein CAISDRTGGLNTE. The entire CDR3 protein is CAISDRTGGLNTEAFF.

The sample holds many counts of this clone. The sequenced fragment ends 3 residues before the CDR3 boundary, so the rest is inferred from the germline J gene. The chain employs TRBV19 and TRBJ2-7; 13 nucleotides line up with TRBD2. V trimming: 3 bases; J trimming: 6 bases; junction bases outside the gene matches: 5. CDR1 is LNHDA and CDR2 is SQIVND in the germline V gene (reference sequence). This CDR3 has 15 amino acids. CDR3 DNA (partial): TGTGCCAGTAGTATCGGGGGACTAGCGGGACTCGAG. Its protein is CASSIGGLAGLE. Given in full, the CDR3 is CASSIGGLAGLEQYF.

The table lists this clone with many counts. The observed sequence ends 3 residues before the CDR3 terminus, with the missing tail filled in from the germline J gene. The chain uses TRBV20-1 and TRBJ2-7, with 12 bases aligning to TRBD2. Germline CDR1 is DFQATT and CDR2 is SNEGSKA (reference sequence). V was clipped by 6 bases and J by 6 bases; unmatched bases: 12. This CDR3 has 15 amino acids. The covered CDR3 bases are TGCAGTGCCGCTCTAGCGGGAGGGACGCCTGCCGAG. Protein: CSAALAGGTPAE. The full-length CDR3 reads as CSAALAGGTPAEQYF.

Points on this clone: From the germline J gene comes the end of the CDR3, since the read stops 3 residues before it. The chain links TRBV10-3 to TRBJ2-7; 9 nucleotides line up with TRBD2. The V segment lost 3 bases and the J segment 1 base; nucleotides outside the gene matches: 19. Per the germline V gene, CDR1 is ENHRY and CDR2 is SYGVKD. This CDR3 is built from 20 residues. CDR3 sequence reads: CAISDQKSFQIAGDSYEQYF. CDR3 bases read: TGTGCCATCAGTGACCAAAAGAGTTTCCAAATAGCGGGAGATTCCTACGAG.